One sample yielded the 20 T cell receptor beta chains listed below, sequenced in a study of beta chain features in type 1 diabetes. Reverse transcription of all isolated RNA meant that expressed TCRB transcripts were sequenced. Assay: immunoSEQ multiplex PCR; the TCRdb copy retains only in-frame clones and omits some. The sample lists about 220,000 clones, about a tenth occurring once. Sequenced input: central memory CD4+ T cells from blood. These receptors all come from a man aged 18-30 years in good health.

This clone was found a few times. The genes are TRBV7-2 and TRBJ2-5; TRBD1 matches at 7 bases. V was pared by 2 bases and J by 2 bases, with 5 bases of the junction left unmatched. The CDR3 is made up of 15 amino acids. The germline CDR1 and CDR2 sequences are SGHTA and FQGNSA. The DNA for the CDR3 is TGTGCCAGCAGCTTAAGGGCAGGGGGACAAGAGACCCAGTACTTC. This codes for CASSLRAGGQETQYF. Looking up the rest from reference TRBV7-2 and TRBJ2-5 gives the full variable domain: GAGVSQSPSNKVTEKGKDVELRCDPISGHTALYWYRQSLGQGLEFLIYFQGNSAPDKSGLPSDRFSAERTGGSVSTLTIQRTQQEDSAVYLCASSLRAGGQETQYFGPGTRLLVL.

There are a few counts of this clone. CDR3 loop: CASSGSGRGSVQFF. The DNA for the CDR3 is TGTGCCAGCAGCGGTAGCGGGAGGGGATCTGTGCAGTTCTTC. V is TRBV7-9 and J is TRBJ2-1; 11 positions match TRBD2. CDR3 length: 14 residues. Germline lookup yields CDR1 SEHNR and CDR2 FQNEAQ (reference sequence). J was trimmed by 12 bases and V by 5 bases; bases with no gene match: 9. Drawing the rest from reference TRBV7-9 and TRBJ2-1, the complete variable domain is DTGVSQNPRHKITKRGQNVTFRCDPISEHNRLYWYRQTLGQGPEFLTYFQNEAQLEKSRLLSDRFSAERPKGSFSTLEIQRTEQGDSAMYLCASSGSGRGSVQFFGPGTRLTVL.

This clone was seen more than once but under ten times. The rearrangement links TRBV30 to TRBJ2-5; the match to TRBD1 covers 7 bases. V lost 2 bases to trimming and J lost 4 bases; unmatched junction nucleotides: 7. Germline lookup yields CDR1 GTSNPN and CDR2 SVGIG (reference sequence). The CDR3 loop spans 14 amino acids. The CDR3 sequence is CAWSPGQVGETQYF. The CDR3 DNA reads as TGTGCCTGGAGTCCCGGACAGGTTGGAGAGACCCAGTACTTC.

This clone was seen more than once but under ten times. The chain joins TRBV4-2 to TRBJ2-7; maybe TRBD2 (5 bases). This CDR3 is built from 13 residues. V lost 3 bases and J 2 bases, leaving 8 bases between the germline ends. Germline assignment: CDR1 LGHNA and CDR2 YNFKEQ. The CDR3 bases are TGTGCCAGCAGCCATGGGAGTCCCTACGAGCAGTACTTC. It encodes CASSHGSPYEQYF.

In its sample, this clone was seen a few times. The chain carries TRBV7-9 and TRBJ2-7; perhaps TRBD1 as D (6 bases). The V gene's germline CDR1 is SEHNR and CDR2 FQNEAQ (reference sequence). This CDR3 has 16 residues. Trimming pared 4 bases from V and 0 bases from J, leaving 16 bases between. The CDR3, as DNA: TGTGCCAGCAGCTCCGAACCGGGACACAACTCCTACGAGCAGTACTTC. It yields the protein CASSSEPGHNSYEQYF.

The chain has TRBV18 and TRBJ1-1; the match to TRBD1 covers 8 bases. CDR1 is KGHSH and CDR2 is LQKENI in the germline V gene. V lost 4 bases and J lost 1; bases outside the gene matches: 2. The CDR3 has 14 residues. The DNA of the CDR3 is TGTGCCAGCTCACAAGGACAGGGGAACACTGAAGCTTTCTTT. Translated, it gives CASSQGQGNTEAFF.

This clone was seen a handful of times. This chain connects TRBV11-3 to TRBJ1-1; D is unresolved. V lost 2 bases and J lost 4, with 8 bases in between. CDR1 SGHNT and CDR2 YENEEA come from the germline V gene. The CDR3 runs 13 residues. The CDR3 loop reads CASSLTQLTEAFF. As DNA, the CDR3 is TGTGCCAGCAGCTTAACGCAACTCACTGAAGCTTTCTTT.

This clone occurred a few times. CDR3 nucleotide sequence: TGTGCCATCACGGGGGACGTAGCCAATGAGCAGTTCTTC. Its translation: CAITGDVANEQFF. This rearrangement joins TRBV10-3 to TRBJ2-1, with D maybe TRBD2 (6 bases). The CDR3 spans 13 residues. V gave up 7 bases and J gave up 6 bases, with 13 bases separating them. The germline V gene has CDR1 ENHRY and CDR2 SYGVKD.

The chain uses TRBV28 and TRBJ2-1; D tentatively fits TRBD1 or TRBD2 (5 bases each). The CDR3 totals 16 residues. The V end was cut by 5 bases, the J end by 5 bases, with 19 bases between. CDR1 and CDR2 from the germline V gene are MDHEN and SYDVKM. CDR3 DNA sequence: TGTGCCAGCAGTACTCCGGGGCCATACCCGGACAATGAGCAGTTCTTC. Its translation: CASSTPGPYPDNEQFF. Filled out from reference TRBV28 and TRBJ2-1, the complete variable domain reads DVKVTQSSRYLVKRTGEKVFLECVQDMDHENMFWYRQDPGLGLRLIYFSYDVKMKEKGDIPEGYSVSREKKERFSLILESASTNQTSMYLCASSTPGPYPDNEQFFGPGTRLTVL.

V usage is TRBV11-2 and J usage is TRBJ2-7, with a possible D match to TRBD1 (5 bases). CDR1 and CDR2 from the germline V gene are SGHAT and FQNNGV. Trimming removed 0 bases from V and 3 bases from J, with 9 bases in between. This CDR3 has 14 residues. In nucleotides, the CDR3 is TGTGCCAGCAGCTTAGATCGTACAGGCTACGAGCAGTACTTC. This gives the protein CASSLDRTGYEQYF.

Worth noting for this clone: This likely traces to a read error, being one base from a far larger clone. The CDR3 nucleotides are TGTGCCTGGAGTGGTGAAAGGGTAGGCTACAATGAGCAGTTCTTC. It specifies CAWSGERVGYNEQFF. The V call is TRBV30, the J call TRBJ2-1; no definite D call. Between the trimmed V and J ends, which lost 1 base and 3 bases, there was a span of 13 bases. The CDR3 has 15 amino acids. From germline, CDR1 is GTSNPN and CDR2 SVGIG (reference sequence).

This clone occurred a few times. This chain uses TRBV29-1 with TRBJ2-3; no clear D gene. The CDR3 totals 14 residues. With 4 bases removed from V and 4 bases from J, the gap between germline ends came to 15 bases. The germline V gene encodes CDR1 SQVTM and CDR2 ANQGSEA. The CDR3 here is CSVGIGYFADTQYF. DNA of the CDR3: TGCAGCGTTGGGATAGGTTACTTTGCAGATACGCAGTATTTT.

This chain joins TRBV7-2 and TRBJ1-2; the D is unclear. CDR3 length equals 13 residues. Trimming removed 1 base at V and 0 bases at J, with 3 bases between. Germline CDR1 is SGHTA and CDR2 is FQGNSA. In nucleotides, the CDR3 is TGTGCCAGCAGCTTAGGAGCTAACTATGGCTACACCTTC. It specifies CASSLGANYGYTF.

This clone was picked up one time. The chain couples TRBV5-1 to TRBJ2-3; D is unresolved. In germline, CDR1 is SGHRS, CDR2 YFSETQ. V was pared by 4 bases and J by 1 base, with 10 bases between. The CDR3 is 14 residues long. The CDR3 DNA reads as TGCGCCAGCAGCCACCCCTTTGGCACAGATACGCAGTATTTT. Protein: CASSHPFGTDTQYF.

The gene calls are TRBV5-1 and TRBJ2-5; 7 bases agree with TRBD1. The CDR3 has 13 residues. Germline V gene sequence: CDR1 SGHRS, CDR2 YFSETQ. V shed 4 bases and J 3 bases; nucleotides not matched to a gene: 3. CDR3 sequence (DNA): TGCGCCAGCAGCGTTACAGGGGAAGAGACCCAGTACTTC. Protein product: CASSVTGEETQYF.

This clone was detected a few times. This likely traces to a read error, being one base from a far larger clone. The same CDR3 also results from other DNA sequences found in this sample. This chain connects TRBV30 to TRBJ2-1, with TRBD2 identical over 15 bases. Germline V gene sequence: CDR1 GTSNPN, CDR2 SVGIG (reference sequence). The CDR3 sequence is 17 residues long. V gave up 4 bases and J gave up 9 bases; unmatched junction bases: 13. CDR3 coding DNA: TGTGCCTGGAACACCCGGACTAGCGGGAGGGCCAGGGCTGAGCAGTTCTTC. It translates to CAWNTRTSGRARAEQFF.

This clone was seen ten or more times. V gene TRBV27 combines with J gene TRBJ2-1; D uncertain. Germline CDR1 and CDR2: MNHEY and SMNVEV (reference sequence). This CDR3 has 11 residues. The V gene lost 6 bases and the J gene lost 4 bases, with 4 bases spanning the gap. CDR3 protein: CASSGYNEQFF. CDR3 nucleotide sequence: TGTGCCAGCAGCGGATACAATGAGCAGTTCTTC.

CDR3 region: CASSNYEQYF. DNA for the CDR3: TGTGCCAGCAGCAACTACGAGCAGTACTTC. The rearrangement joins TRBV5-4 to TRBJ2-7; D gene ambiguous. V lost 4 bases, J lost 3 bases, and 2 bases lay in between. This CDR3 has 10 residues. Germline V lookup: CDR1 SGHNT, CDR2 YYREEE (reference sequence).

This clone was counted a few times. The chain employs TRBV15 and TRBJ2-1, with 9 bases matching TRBD2. This CDR3 spans 14 amino acids. Germline lookup yields CDR1 LNHNV and CDR2 YYDKDF (reference sequence). The J segment lost 12 bases and the V segment lost 1 base, leaving 7 bases of the junction unmatched. CDR3 bases: TGTGCCACCAGCAGAGTAGTAGCGGGGGATGGGCAGTTCTTC. It is translated as CATSRVVAGDGQFF.

V is TRBV11-2 and J is TRBJ2-2; no clear D. Germline lookup yields CDR1 SGHAT and CDR2 FQNNGV. This CDR3 region has 14 residues. V was cut by 1 base and J by 2 bases, with 5 bases left in between. CDR3 coding DNA: TGTGCCAGCAGCTTAGTTGTCAACACCGGGGAGCTGTTTTTT. This encodes CASSLVVNTGELFF.